This is a list of T cell receptor beta chains from one sample in a study of blood T cell repertoires in COVID-19. Profiled with immunoSEQ multiplex PCR; TCRdb holds only in-frame clones, not every one. The sample lists tens of thousands of clones, under 90% occurring once. The sample comprised peripheral blood. These receptors were collected from a woman of 80 years or more with acute or convalescent COVID-19. CDR3s leave out the opening cysteine and the closing phenylalanine or tryptophan. The D gene is left open where the match is weak. Clone size, where shown, is once, few, many, or a class for clones that have expanded.

10,TRBV6-5,TRBJ2-7,TRBD1,-,ASWDRVHEQY
13,TRBV2,TRBJ1-3,-,-,ASAGNLRSGNTIY
13,TRBV5-1,TRBJ2-2,TRBD1,-,ASSYRGPDTGELF
15,TRBV18,TRBJ2-2,TRBD2,-,ASSPGLAGPHTGELF
12,TRBV10-1,TRBJ2-1,TRBD2,-,ASSDSGRTDEQF
12,TRBV6-1,TRBJ1-2,-,medium-sized,ASSDFGNNYGYT
12,TRBV28,TRBJ1-5,-,-,ASTLGGTSQPQH
13,TRBV11-3,TRBJ2-3,-,-,ASSSGLSWTDTQY
19,TRBV4-2,TRBJ1-1,TRBD1,few,ASSPNPAGTEGLSLNTEAF
13,TRBV6-1,TRBJ1-3,-,-,ASSEGGSGGNTIY
11,TRBV6-4,TRBJ1-1,-,-,ASSQGGRAEAF
11,TRBV28,TRBJ2-1,-,-,ASSNRAYNEQF
12,TRBV19,TRBJ2-7,TRBD2,-,ASSPRTSGYEQY
15,TRBV7-9,TRBJ2-7,-,hyperexpanded,ASSHPLRGGLSYEQY
12,TRBV7-2,TRBJ2-1,TRBD2,-,ASARTSGYNEQF
13,TRBV12-5,TRBJ1-1,TRBD1,-,ASGTRTGEGTEAF
15,TRBV7-7,TRBJ1-4,TRBD1,-,ASSVRTGASTNEKLF
12,TRBV15,TRBJ1-2,-,medium-sized,ATSSFDQNYGYT
13,TRBV3-1/TRBV3-2,TRBJ2-5,TRBD2,-,ASSQGGGLQETQY
13,TRBV19,TRBJ1-3,-,-,ASSIGEGSGNTIY
12,TRBV4-1,TRBJ2-3,TRBD1,-,ASSQGDSGPSQY
12,TRBV30,TRBJ2-2,-,-,AWTRQYSTGELF
13,TRBV7-9,TRBJ2-3,-,-,ASSLAGGATDTQY
12,TRBV6-5,TRBJ2-2,-,-,ASRHDRSTGELF
12,TRBV5-1,TRBJ2-5,-,-,ASSPTDNQETQY